What follows are 24 T cell receptor beta chains derived from one specimen sequenced in a study of blood T cell repertoires in COVID-19. Repertoires were generated with immunoSEQ multiplex PCR, while TCRdb's copy carries only in-frame clones and drops some. The sample shows 100,000 to 120,000 clones, about 75% of them seen only once. Sample: peripheral blood. These receptors were taken from a woman over 75 with active or convalescent COVID-19.

This clone has just a few counts. The V and J genes are TRBV6-1 and TRBJ2-1; TRBD1 matches 8 bases. The CDR3 length is 13 residues. Losses at the gene ends were 3 bases for V and 6 bases for J; bases not matched to a gene: 1. Germline V CDR1 and CDR2: MNHNS, SASEGT. CDR3 nucleotide sequence: TGTGCCAGCAGTGATGACAGGGGCAATGAGCAGTTCTTC. This codes for CASSDDRGNEQFF.

This clone was observed a handful of times. This same CDR3 is encoded by further DNA sequences in the sample. This chain connects TRBV5-1 to TRBJ2-7, with D perhaps matching TRBD1 (6 bases). This CDR3 region has 14 residues. CDR1 and CDR2 (germline): SGHRS, YFSETQ. Deletions cut 5 bases from V and 1 base from J, with 13 bases between. The CDR3 DNA reads as TGCGCCAGCAGTCTGGGGGCAGGTTCCTACGAGCAGTACTTC. It translates to CASSLGAGSYEQYF.

V gene TRBV7-9 combines with J gene TRBJ1-2, with D possibly TRBD1 on 6 matching bases. The length of the CDR3 is 15 residues. V dropped 6 bases and J dropped 5 bases, with 19 bases sitting between them. Germline CDR1 is SEHNR and CDR2 is FQNEAQ (reference sequence). CDR3 loop: CASSFTPGTTYGYTF. In DNA, the CDR3 is TGTGCCAGCAGTTTTACCCCCGGGACAACATATGGCTACACCTTC.

This clone has a handful of counts. The chain combines TRBV7-9 with TRBJ2-1, with 10 bases fitting TRBD1. CDR1 and CDR2 (germline): SEHNR, FQNEAQ (reference sequence). V trimming: 3 bases; J trimming: 8 bases; junction bases outside the gene matches: 10. The CDR3 totals 16 residues. The DNA of the CDR3 is TGTGCCAGCAGCTTCCCCGGGACAGGGGTGATAGATGAGCAGTTCTTC. This encodes CASSFPGTGVIDEQFF.

This chain connects TRBV4-3 to TRBJ1-5; D call uncertain. Between the trimmed V and J ends, which lost 0 bases and 6 bases, there was a span of 6 bases. The germline CDR1 and CDR2 sequences are LGHNA and YSLEER. The length of the CDR3 is 13 residues. The CDR3 DNA reads TGCGCCAGCAGCCAAGATCTGGCTCAGCCCCAGCATTTT. Amino acids: CASSQDLAQPQHF.

The rearrangement uses TRBV5-1 and TRBJ1-3, with D unclear. V lost 5 bases and J lost 0, with 12 bases in between. The CDR3 covers 15 residues. Germline V gene lookup returns CDR1 SGHRS and CDR2 YFSETQ. CDR3 sequence (DNA): TGCGCCAGCAGTAATGAGGTCGACTCTGGAAACACCATATATTTT. It specifies CASSNEVDSGNTIYF.

The chain joins TRBV28 to TRBJ1-2; D not resolved. This CDR3 has 12 amino acids. Germline values: CDR1 MDHEN, CDR2 SYDVKM. Deletions cut 2 bases from V and 2 bases from J, with 3 bases between. The DNA for the CDR3 is TGTGCCAGCAGTTTAGGCAACTATGGCTACACCTTC. As protein: CASSLGNYGYTF.

The chain recombines TRBV4-2 with TRBJ2-3; 7 positions agree with TRBD2. CDR3 length equals 15 residues. From germline, CDR1 is LGHNA and CDR2 YNFKEQ. The J segment lost 6 bases and the V segment lost 5 bases, leaving 11 bases of the junction unmatched. The CDR3 bases are TGTGCCAGCAGCTCGCCAGCGGGACGGGGGGATACGCAGTATTTT. It codes for CASSSPAGRGDTQYF.

This chain uses TRBV2 with TRBJ2-3; D may be TRBD2 (6 bases). Germline CDR1 is SNHLY and CDR2 is FYNNEI. V was clipped by 4 bases and J by 0 bases, with 11 bases between them. This CDR3 has 15 residues. The CDR3 reads CASSVMGLSTDTQYF. For the CDR3, the DNA is TGTGCCAGCAGTGTAATGGGACTTAGCACAGATACGCAGTATTTT. Full variable domain (rest looked up from reference TRBV2 and TRBJ2-3): EPEVTQTPSHQVTQMGQEVILRCVPISNHLYFYWYRQILGQKVEFLVSFYNNEISEKSEIFDDQFSVERPDGSNFTLKIRSTKLEDSAMYFCASSVMGLSTDTQYFGPGTRLTVL.

This sequence joins TRBV5-6 and TRBJ1-1, with 10 bases lining up with TRBD1. CDR1 and CDR2 (germline): SGHDT, YYEEEE. CDR3 length equals 15 residues. V lost 3 bases and J lost 5; bases outside the gene matches: 7. DNA for the CDR3: TGTGCCAGCAGCTCGGACCGGACAGGGGGTACTGAAGCTTTCTTT. This gives the protein CASSSDRTGGTEAFF.

This clone has only one observation. The chain joins TRBV7-2 to TRBJ2-7; D may be TRBD2 (6 bases). The V end was cut by 0 bases, the J end by 5 bases, with 11 bases between. The CDR3 loop spans 14 amino acids. CDR1 and CDR2 (germline): SGHTA, FQGNSA. CDR3 nucleotides: TGTGCCAGCAGCTTAGCGCGGGGCCTCGACGAGCAGTACTTC. It codes for CASSLARGLDEQYF.

This chain uses TRBV24-1 with TRBJ2-2; D perhaps matches TRBD1 (6 bases). CDR3 size: 14 residues. V lost 4 bases and J lost 7, with 12 bases in between. The V gene's germline CDR1 is KGHDR and CDR2 SFDVKD. This chain's CDR3 is CATSDTGLSGELFF. CDR3 coding DNA: TGTGCCACCAGTGACACAGGGTTAAGCGGGGAGCTGTTTTTT.

The V call is TRBV4-3, the J call TRBJ1-2; weak D call: TRBD1 (5 bases). V shed 5 bases and J shed 2 bases, with 18 bases lying between them. The CDR3 has 16 amino acids. The germline V gene has CDR1 LGHNA and CDR2 YSLEER. CDR3 loop: CASSISTSKGNYGYTF. Written as DNA, the CDR3 is TGCGCCAGCAGCATCAGTACATCTAAGGGGAACTATGGCTACACCTTC.

V gene TRBV5-5 combines with J gene TRBJ2-7; 12 bases fit TRBD2. Germline CDR1 SGHKS, CDR2 YYEKEE (reference sequence). The junction had 5 bases not matched to a gene; V was cut back by 0 bases and J by 4 bases. The CDR3 extends over 16 amino acids. CDR3 DNA: TGTGCCAGCAGCTTGGGACTAGCGGGAGCGGGGTACGAGCAGTACTTC. It codes for CASSLGLAGAGYEQYF.

This clone was detected only a few times. CDR3 in DNA: TGCGCCAGCAGCTACCGGGACAATGAGCAGTTCTTC. The encoded protein is CASSYRDNEQFF. The gene calls are TRBV5-1 and TRBJ2-1, with unresolved D. The V and J ends lost 3 bases and 5 bases respectively, with 6 bases between them. The germline CDR1 and CDR2 sequences are SGHRS and YFSETQ. The CDR3 is 12 amino acids.

The CDR3 region has the DNA TGTGCCAGCAGCTTAGACAGGGGCTCCTACGAGCAGTACTTC. It is translated as CASSLDRGSYEQYF. The rearrangement uses TRBV11-2 and TRBJ2-7; D might be TRBD1 (6 bases). This CDR3 contains 14 residues. Germline V gene lookup returns CDR1 SGHAT and CDR2 FQNNGV. The germline V and J ends were trimmed by 0 bases and 0 bases, with 6 bases remaining between them. Variable domain in full (rest from reference TRBV11-2 and TRBJ2-7): EAGVAQSPRYKIIEKRQSVAFWCNPISGHATLYWYQQILGQGPKLLIQFQNNGVVDDSQLPKDRFSAERLKGVDSTLKIQPAKLEDSAVYLCASSLDRGSYEQYFGPGTRLTVT.

In DNA form, the CDR3 reads TGTGCCAGCAGCCTAGATTCCGGGGAGCTGTTTTTT. This translates into CASSLDSGELFF. V and J are TRBV2 and TRBJ2-2; D is uncertain. Germline CDR1 SNHLY, CDR2 FYNNEI. CDR3 size: 12 residues. V was pared by 6 bases and J by 6 bases, with 8 bases between.

The rearrangement joins TRBV28 to TRBJ2-4; weak D call: TRBD1 (6 bases). This CDR3 is built from 16 residues. The V end lost 5 bases, the J end lost 0 bases, and 14 bases lay between the germline ends. Germline V gene lookup returns CDR1 MDHEN and CDR2 SYDVKM. CDR3 nucleotides: TGTGCCAGCAGTACTTGGACAGAGATAGCCAAAAACATTCAGTACTTC. It translates to CASSTWTEIAKNIQYF.

This clone came up once. J is TRBJ1-2 and V is TRBV4-2; 8 nucleotides line up with TRBD1. The CDR3 has 16 residues. Germline V gene data show CDR1 as LGHNA and CDR2 as YNFKEQ. The V gene end was trimmed by 3 bases and the J gene end by 2 bases; junction bases not matched to a gene: 8. The CDR3 DNA reads as TGTGCCAGCAGCCACCCACTGCGACAGGGGAACTATGGCTACACCTTC. Amino acids: CASSHPLRQGNYGYTF.

The rearrangement joins TRBV11-1 to TRBJ2-1, with a tentative D call TRBD2 (5 bases). The CDR3 sequence is 15 residues long. Germline values: CDR1 SGHAT, CDR2 FQDESV (reference sequence). V shed 11 bases and J shed 0 bases, with 17 bases lying between them. CDR3 nucleotides: TGTGCCGGGAGTCGCGGAACTAGCTCCTACAATGAGCAGTTCTTC. This gives the protein CAGSRGTSSYNEQFF.

The rearrangement links TRBV28 to TRBJ1-3, with D perhaps matching TRBD1 (5 bases). The germline CDR1 and CDR2 sequences are MDHEN and SYDVKM. The CDR3 loop spans 14 amino acids. V shed 6 bases and J shed 0 bases, with 9 bases lying between them. Written as DNA, the CDR3 is TGTGCCAGCAGATCCGGGGGCTCTGGAAACACCATATATTTT. Translation gives CASRSGGSGNTIYF.

V and J are TRBV5-1 and TRBJ2-3; the D is unclear. Trimming removed 4 bases from V and 2 bases from J, with 11 bases in between. This CDR3 is 14 amino acids long. CDR1 and CDR2 (germline): SGHRS, YFSETQ. The CDR3 sequence: CASSPAPYTDTQYF. The DNA of the CDR3 is TGCGCCAGCAGCCCTGCCCCCTACACAGATACGCAGTATTTT.

The rearrangement joins TRBV5-1 to TRBJ2-3; D might be TRBD2 (6 bases). Germline CDR1 reads SGHRS; CDR2 reads YFSETQ. Trimming cost V 4 bases and J 6 bases, with 18 bases left between them. The CDR3 extends over 15 amino acids. The DNA for the CDR3 is TGCGCCAGCAGCACACTCGGCGACCGGGGGGATACGCAGTATTTT. It yields the protein CASSTLGDRGDTQYF.

This rearrangement joins TRBV19 to TRBJ1-2, with TRBD1 matching 9 bases. The CDR3 spans 14 residues. The germline gives CDR1 LNHDA, CDR2 SQIVND (reference sequence). The V and J ends lost 3 bases and 3 bases, in that order; junction bases with no gene match: 2. In DNA, the CDR3 is TGTGCCAGTAGTATCCGGACAGGGGACTATGGCTACACCTTC. This translates into CASSIRTGDYGYTF.